This T cell receptor (beta chain) was obtained from a study of radiotherapy plus CTLA-4 blockade in lung cancer. Study-wide points: Among blood TCR repertoires after radiotherapy plus ipilimumab, tumor-derived clones expanded. Early clone dynamics of blood T cells, plus interferon-beta, reportedly predicted response best.

Produced via immunoSEQ multiplex PCR; TCRdb's table is partial and in-frame only. The top ten hold 2.9% of the sample, which has about 60,000 clones, 65% to 85% seen once. Of note for this clone: What it binds is unknown.

Each patient with chemo-refractory metastatic non-small-cell lung cancer was treated with focal radiation plus CTLA-4 blockade using ipilimumab. Germline CDR1 MDHEN, CDR2 SYDVKM. This CDR3 contains 15 residues. J lost 6 bases, V lost 4 bases, and 4 bases had no gene match. This chain joins TRBV28 and TRBJ2-2, with 11 bases matching TRBD1. The sample here was peripheral blood, taken from a patient treated with radiotherapy plus ipilimumab. The source of this sequence is a human donor with non-small cell lung cancer who had a complete response to radiotherapy plus ipilimumab. CDR3 coding DNA: TGTGCCAGCAGTTGGACAGGGGGCCTCGCCGGGGAGCTGTTTTTT. Encoded protein: CASSWTGGLAGELFF. The full variable domain, in which reference TRBV28 and TRBJ2-2 provide the parts outside the CDR3, is DVKVTQSSRYLVKRTGEKVFLECVQDMDHENMFWYRQDPGLGLRLIYFSYDVKMKEKGDIPEGYSVSREKKERFSLILESASTNQTSMYLCASSWTGGLAGELFFGEGSRLTVL.